This T cell receptor beta chain was observed in a study of blood T cell repertoires in COVID-19 (dated by TCRdb to 2020 to 2021). Background for the entire study: Samples from collaborators originated in the United States, Italy and Spain and spanned both the acute and convalescent phases of COVID-19. The material from the prospective study consisted of cDNA or gDNA derived from T cells, B-cell-depleted T cells, or PBMCs. Deeply sampled blood TCRbeta repertoires from subjects exposed to, actively infected with, or recovered from COVID-19 were included in the dataset. The repertoires were released in a freely available public database meant as a resource for research on the immune response to SARS-CoV-2. The samples were drawn from two sources: the first 160 participants of the ongoing ImmuneRACE study, and 1,000 to 1,500 subjects contributed by 6 global collaborators. Nearly every sample came with metadata listing a de-identified subject ID, COVID-19 status, age in years and sex. HLA class I and class II types, where available, came from metadata supplied by the sample provider rather than from assay-based typing. The study at large found these results: The quantity of clinical and demographic metadata differed by source and by participant and was supplied without curation.

On this clone: It has no known antigen specificity. One base away there is no much larger clone; base qualities are not given.

Measured from the cysteine to the phenylalanine, the CDR3 is 13 residues long. Kept here is only the CDR3 DNA, which spans 39 bases and is read in frame from base 1. The junction shows trimming of 7 bases on V and 10 bases on J, and the gene matches do not reach 10 bases of it. The germline V gene encodes CDR1 MNHEY and CDR2 SVGAGI. Collaborating institutions collected whole blood in K2EDTA tubes following their own protocols. Collaborator samples were shipped for TCRbeta analysis as frozen whole blood, isolated PBMCs, or DNA extracted from either sample type. TCRbeta CDR3 regions were amplified from genomic DNA by means of the immunoSEQ Assay, a bias-controlled multiplex PCR. For the original study's pipeline: Nucleated cell counts per sample were estimated from amplification of reference gene primers within the assay. Sequence reads were collapsed and filtered to measure the absolute abundance of every unique TCRbeta CDR3 rearrangement. For each sample, productive Simpson clonality was calculated as the square root of Simpson's diversity index over productive rearrangements. The clones in this table, taken by TCRdb from immuneACCESS, are in-frame only. Not every clone is retained; where verified, under half of the shortfall comes from an unresolved V gene, and the cause of the rest is unknown. The DNA was the basis for D and trimming; V, J and clone size are from that table. The sample includes 260,000 or so clones, with 84% observed a single time. 8.6% of the sample belongs to the ten largest clones.

Recombination connected TRBV6-5 to TRBJ2-1, with 7 bases in between that match TRBD2. This receptor was taken from a human donor in a cohort sampled during active COVID-19. Sequences were obtained from peripheral blood. The DNA reads as follows: TGTGCCAGCACCTTAGAGGGGCGGGGGGAGCAGTTCTTC. Its protein reads: CASTLEGRGEQFF.